Shown below are 3 T cell receptor beta chains from a single sample sequenced in a study of blood T cell repertoires in COVID-19. The data were produced by immunoSEQ multiplex PCR, yet TCRdb's version contains in-frame clones alone and is incomplete. This repertoire shows 300,000 to 500,000 clones, roughly 88% found once; its top ten account for roughly 2%. Input material: PBMCs or T cells enriched from blood (not recorded which). These receptors all stem from a woman aged 40 to 50 with acute COVID-19.

Regarding this clone: Additional DNA sequences in this sample encode the identical CDR3. This chain uses TRBV19 with TRBJ2-7; D possibly corresponds to TRBD1 (6 bases). This CDR3 region has 13 residues. CDR1 is LNHDA, CDR2 SQIVND, per germline (reference sequence). Deletions cut 1 base from V and 3 bases from J, with 7 bases between. This chain's CDR3 is CASSIGGHYEQYF. CDR3 nucleotide sequence: TGTGCCAGTAGTATAGGGGGACACTACGAGCAGTACTTC.

The chain employs TRBV19 and TRBJ1-6, with TRBD1 matching over 7 bases. Germline CDR1 LNHDA, CDR2 SQIVND (reference sequence). The CDR3 runs to 16 residues. V gave up 5 bases and J gave up 0 bases; unmatched junction bases: 4. The CDR3 here is CASSSDRSSYNSPLHF. For the CDR3, the DNA is TGTGCCAGTAGTTCGGACAGGAGCTCCTATAATTCACCCCTCCACTTT.

Details on this clone: The same CDR3 can be traced to other DNA sequences in this sample. The gene calls are TRBV30 and TRBJ1-1; D ambiguous. From germline, CDR1 is GTSNPN and CDR2 SVGIG (reference sequence). The CDR3 has 13 residues. V lost 2 bases, J lost 1 base, and 8 bases lay in between. The DNA for the CDR3 is TGTGCCTGGAGTAAGAGAGCGAACACTGAAGCTTTCTTT. Translation: CAWSKRANTEAFF.